The clone carrying this T cell receptor (beta chain) was seen ten or more times. Antigen specificity is unknown. TCRdb itself ran the 5' RACE reads through MiXCR, one entry per CDR3 protein. The table lists 470,000 or so distinct CDR3 sequences, about 24% of them singletons. This sample was taken from a study of identical twins. General study results and limits: Zero-insertion analyses could be partly confounded by invariant MAIT and iNKT cells.

The length of the CDR3 is 15 residues. V lost 2 bases to trimming and J lost 3 bases; unmatched junction nucleotides: 7. The germline V gene encodes CDR1 SGHDT and CDR2 YYEEEE. This sample also appeared in a second study, on T cells expressing NK-cell markers.

Source material: CD4+ T cells sorted from blood. The gene calls are TRBV5-6 and TRBJ2-5; the match to TRBD2 covers 7 bases. The TCR was taken from a woman younger than 35 in good health. The CDR3 here is CASSLAGTTKETQYF. The CDR3 region has the DNA TGTGCCAGCAGCTTAGCCGGGACTACCAAAGAGACCCAGTACTTC. Looking up the rest from reference TRBV5-6 and TRBJ2-5 gives the full variable domain: DAGVTQSPTHLIKTRGQQVTLRCSPKSGHDTVSWYQQALGQGPQFIFQYYEEEERQRGNFPDRFSGHQFPNYSSELNVNALLLGDSALYLCASSLAGTTKETQYFGPGTRLLVL.